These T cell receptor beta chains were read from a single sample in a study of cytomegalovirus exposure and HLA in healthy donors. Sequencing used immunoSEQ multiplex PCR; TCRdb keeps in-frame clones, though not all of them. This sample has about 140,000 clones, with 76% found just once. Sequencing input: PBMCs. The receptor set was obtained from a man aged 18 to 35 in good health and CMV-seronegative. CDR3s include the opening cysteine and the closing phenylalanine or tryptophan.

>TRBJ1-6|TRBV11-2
CASSFDGTVMGSPLHF
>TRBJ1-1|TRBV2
CASRSRDRARGKAFF
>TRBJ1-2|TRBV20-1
CSASRGEGYTF
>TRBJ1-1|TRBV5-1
CASSGGTGNTEAFF
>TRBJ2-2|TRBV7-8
CASSFGQGEGTGELFF
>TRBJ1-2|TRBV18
CASSPTQEYGYTF
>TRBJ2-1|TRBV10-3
CAISETSGRVSYNEQFF
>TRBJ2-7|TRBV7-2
CASSGRRGGAYEQYF
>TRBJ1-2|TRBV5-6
CASSLDLIYGYTF
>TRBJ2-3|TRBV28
CASSLSGRVTDTQYF
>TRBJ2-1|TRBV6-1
CASAVMSSYNEQFF
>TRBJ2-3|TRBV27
CASSPNLRTGRTTDTQYF
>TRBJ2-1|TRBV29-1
CSVLGTGVYNEQFF
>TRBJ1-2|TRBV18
CASSPTHTKGSYGYTF
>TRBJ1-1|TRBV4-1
CASSQVEGDSKAFF
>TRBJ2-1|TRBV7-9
CASSPQRESLNEQFF